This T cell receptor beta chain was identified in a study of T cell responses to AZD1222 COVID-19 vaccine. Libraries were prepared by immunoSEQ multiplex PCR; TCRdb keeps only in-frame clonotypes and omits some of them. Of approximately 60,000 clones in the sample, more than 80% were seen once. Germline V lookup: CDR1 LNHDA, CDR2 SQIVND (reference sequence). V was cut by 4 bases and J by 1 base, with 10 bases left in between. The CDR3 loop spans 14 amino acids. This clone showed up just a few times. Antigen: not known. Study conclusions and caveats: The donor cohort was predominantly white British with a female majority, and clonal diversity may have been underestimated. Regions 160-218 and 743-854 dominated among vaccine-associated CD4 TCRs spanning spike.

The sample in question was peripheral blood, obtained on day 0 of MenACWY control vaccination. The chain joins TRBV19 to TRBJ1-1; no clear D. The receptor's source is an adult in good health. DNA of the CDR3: TGTGCCAGTAGTACCCCTGGGAGGAACACTGAAGCTTTCTTT. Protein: CASSTPGRNTEAFF.